This TCR beta chain was identified in a study of blood T cell repertoires in COVID-19. Study at large: COVID-19 samples from acute and convalescent phases originated in the United States, Italy and Spain. T cells, B-cell-depleted T cells, or PBMCs provided the cDNA or gDNA that served as material.

Trimming cost V 3 bases and J 1 base, with 11 bases left between them. The CDR3 extends over 15 amino acids. In germline, CDR1 is KGHSH, CDR2 LQKENI. Study processing details: From reference gene primer amplification, estimates of nucleated cell counts were derived. The method was immunoSEQ multiplex PCR; TCRdb's version includes in-frame clones alone and lacks a portion of them. V, J and clone size are taken as reported in that table, and D and trimming were inferred from the DNA itself. Of over 300,000 clones listed, about 83% are singletons. This receptor was identified in a woman aged 45-60 years with acute or convalescent COVID-19. Sequencing input: peripheral blood. The gene calls are TRBV18 and TRBJ2-3, with D hard to call. The CDR3, as DNA: TGTGCCAGCTCACCCCCGCGCCAAGGCACAGATACGCAGTATTTT. Translated, it gives CASSPPRQGTDTQYF.